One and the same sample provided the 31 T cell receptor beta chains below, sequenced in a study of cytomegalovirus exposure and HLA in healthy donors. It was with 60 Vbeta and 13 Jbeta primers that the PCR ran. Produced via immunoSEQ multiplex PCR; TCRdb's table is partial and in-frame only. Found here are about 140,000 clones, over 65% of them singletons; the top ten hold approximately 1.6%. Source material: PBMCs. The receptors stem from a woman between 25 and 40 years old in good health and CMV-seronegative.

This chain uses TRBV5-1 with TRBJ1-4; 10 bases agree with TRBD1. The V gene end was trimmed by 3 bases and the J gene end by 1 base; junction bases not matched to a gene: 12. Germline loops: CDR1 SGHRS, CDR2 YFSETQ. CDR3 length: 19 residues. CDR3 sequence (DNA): TGCGCCAGCAGCTGGGAATGGGACAGGGGCGCAGGAACTAATGAAAAACTGTTTTTT. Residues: CASSWEWDRGAGTNEKLFF.

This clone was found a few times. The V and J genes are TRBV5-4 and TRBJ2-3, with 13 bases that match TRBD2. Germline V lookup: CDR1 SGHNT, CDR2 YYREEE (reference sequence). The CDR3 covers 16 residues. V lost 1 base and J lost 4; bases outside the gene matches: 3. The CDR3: CASSLRLAGGADTQYF. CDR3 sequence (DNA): TGTGCCAGCAGCTTGAGACTAGCGGGGGGAGCAGATACGCAGTATTTT.

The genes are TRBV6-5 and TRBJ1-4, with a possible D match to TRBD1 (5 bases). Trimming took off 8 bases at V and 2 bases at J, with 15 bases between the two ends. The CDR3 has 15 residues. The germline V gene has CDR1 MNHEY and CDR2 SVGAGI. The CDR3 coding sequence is TGTGCCAGCCGCTCCGGAGGGGAGACTAATGAAAAACTGTTTTTT. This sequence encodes CASRSGGETNEKLFF.

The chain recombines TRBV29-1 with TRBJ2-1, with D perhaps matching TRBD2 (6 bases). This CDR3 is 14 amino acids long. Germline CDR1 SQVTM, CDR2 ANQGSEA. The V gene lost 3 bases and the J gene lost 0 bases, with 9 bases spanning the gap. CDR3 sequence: CSVEDGSSYNEQFF. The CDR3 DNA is TGCAGCGTTGAGGACGGGAGCTCCTACAATGAGCAGTTCTTC.

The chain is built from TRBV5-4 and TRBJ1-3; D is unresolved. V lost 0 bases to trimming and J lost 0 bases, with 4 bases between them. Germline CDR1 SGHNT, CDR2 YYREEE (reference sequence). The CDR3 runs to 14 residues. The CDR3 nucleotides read TGTGCCAGCAGCTTGGACACCTCTGGAAACACCATATATTTT. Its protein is CASSLDTSGNTIYF.

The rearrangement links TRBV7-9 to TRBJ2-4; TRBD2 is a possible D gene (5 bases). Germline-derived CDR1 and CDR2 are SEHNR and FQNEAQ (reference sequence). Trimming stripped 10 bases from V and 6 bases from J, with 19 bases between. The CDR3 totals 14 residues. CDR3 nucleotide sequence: TGTGCCACCGCCCCCCGTGGGGAGATAAACATTCAGTACTTC. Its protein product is CATAPRGEINIQYF.

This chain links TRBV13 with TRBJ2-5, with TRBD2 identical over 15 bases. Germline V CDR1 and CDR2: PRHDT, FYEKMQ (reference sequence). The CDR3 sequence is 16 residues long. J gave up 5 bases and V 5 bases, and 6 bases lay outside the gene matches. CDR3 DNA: TGTGCCAGCAGCCCGGGACTAGCGGGGGGACGGGAGACCCAGTACTTC. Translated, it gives CASSPGLAGGRETQYF.

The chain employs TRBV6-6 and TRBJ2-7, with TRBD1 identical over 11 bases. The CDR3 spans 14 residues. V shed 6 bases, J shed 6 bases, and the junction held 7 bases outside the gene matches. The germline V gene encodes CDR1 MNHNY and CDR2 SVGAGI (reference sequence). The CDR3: CASRPSGTGGEQYF. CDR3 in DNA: TGTGCCAGCAGGCCCTCCGGGACAGGGGGCGAGCAGTACTTC.

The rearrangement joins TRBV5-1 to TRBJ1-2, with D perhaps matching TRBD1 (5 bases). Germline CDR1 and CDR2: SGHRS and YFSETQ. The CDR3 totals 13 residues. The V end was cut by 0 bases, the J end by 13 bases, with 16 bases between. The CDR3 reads CASSLAVTEEPTF. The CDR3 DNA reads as TGCGCCAGCAGCTTGGCCGTGACAGAGGAGCCCACCTTC.

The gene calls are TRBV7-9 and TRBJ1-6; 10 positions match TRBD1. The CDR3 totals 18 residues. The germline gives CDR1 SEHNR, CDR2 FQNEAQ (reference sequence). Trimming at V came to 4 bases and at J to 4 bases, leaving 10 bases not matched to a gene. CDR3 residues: CASSSGTGDPFYNSPLHF. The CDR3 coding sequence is TGTGCCAGCAGCTCAGGGACAGGGGACCCCTTTTATAATTCACCCCTCCACTTT.

Here the CDR3 DNA reads TGTGCCACCATCAGTGGACAGTCATCCTACGAGCAGTACTTC. Residues: CATISGQSSYEQYF. The gene calls are TRBV28 and TRBJ2-7; tentative D call: TRBD1 (6 bases). The CDR3 runs 14 residues. Germline V lookup: CDR1 MDHEN, CDR2 SYDVKM. V gave up 10 bases and J gave up 1 base, with 17 bases separating them.

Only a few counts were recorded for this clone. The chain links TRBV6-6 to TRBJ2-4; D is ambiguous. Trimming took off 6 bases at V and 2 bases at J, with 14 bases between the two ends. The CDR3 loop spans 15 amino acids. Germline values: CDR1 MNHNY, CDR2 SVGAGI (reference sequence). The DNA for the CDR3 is TGTGCCAGCAGCACCCGGTCGAACCCCAAAAACATTCAGTACTTC. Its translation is CASSTRSNPKNIQYF.

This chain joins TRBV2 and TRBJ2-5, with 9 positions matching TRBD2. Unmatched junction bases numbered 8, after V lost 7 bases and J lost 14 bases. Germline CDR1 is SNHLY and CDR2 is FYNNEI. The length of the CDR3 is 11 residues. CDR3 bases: TGTGCCAGCAAGGTACTAGCGGGCCCATACTTC. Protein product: CASKVLAGPYF.

The CDR3 sequence: CASTTGGRGYTF. CDR3 DNA sequence: TGTGCCAGCACCACCGGAGGGAGGGGCTACACCTTC. J is TRBJ1-2 and V is TRBV6-6, with D hard to call. Germline V gene data show CDR1 as MNHNY and CDR2 as SVGAGI (reference sequence). Trimming pared 7 bases from V and 8 bases from J, leaving 14 bases between. The CDR3 contains 12 residues.

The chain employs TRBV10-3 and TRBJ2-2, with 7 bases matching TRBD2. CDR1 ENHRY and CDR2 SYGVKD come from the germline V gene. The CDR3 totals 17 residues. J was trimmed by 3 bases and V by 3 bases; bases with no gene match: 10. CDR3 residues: CAISDPGRVPHTGELFF. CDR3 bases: TGTGCCATCAGTGACCCTGGGAGGGTACCCCACACCGGGGAGCTGTTTTTT.

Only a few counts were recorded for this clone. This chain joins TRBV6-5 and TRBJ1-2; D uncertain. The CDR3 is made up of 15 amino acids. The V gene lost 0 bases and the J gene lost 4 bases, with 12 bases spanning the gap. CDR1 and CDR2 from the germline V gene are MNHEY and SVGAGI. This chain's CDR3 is CASSYSLGTFYGYTF. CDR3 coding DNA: TGTGCCAGCAGTTACTCTCTAGGCACCTTCTATGGCTACACCTTC.

The CDR3 protein is CASRFGGASTGELFF. CDR3 bases: TGTGCCAGCAGGTTTGGGGGGGCGAGCACCGGGGAGCTGTTTTTT. The rearrangement joins TRBV6-5 to TRBJ2-2; tentative D call: TRBD2 (7 bases). V was pared by 6 bases and J by 4 bases, with 15 bases between. Germline CDR1 MNHEY, CDR2 SVGAGI. The CDR3 totals 15 residues.

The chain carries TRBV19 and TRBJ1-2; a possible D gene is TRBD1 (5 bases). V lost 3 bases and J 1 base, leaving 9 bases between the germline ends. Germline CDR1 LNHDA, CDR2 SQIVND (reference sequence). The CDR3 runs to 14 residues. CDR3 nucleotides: TGTGCCAGTAGTATTGACAGTAATAACTATGGCTACACCTTC. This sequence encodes CASSIDSNNYGYTF.

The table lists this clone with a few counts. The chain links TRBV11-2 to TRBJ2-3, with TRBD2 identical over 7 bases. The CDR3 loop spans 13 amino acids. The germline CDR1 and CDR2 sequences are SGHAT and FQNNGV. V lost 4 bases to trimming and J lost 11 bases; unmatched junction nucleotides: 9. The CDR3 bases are TGTGCCAGCAGCTATCTCGTATCGGGGGGGCAGTATTTT. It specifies CASSYLVSGGQYF.

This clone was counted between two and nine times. CDR3 residues: CASSLDWAGTDTQYF. CDR3 coding DNA: TGTGCCAGCAGCTTGGACTGGGCAGGCACAGATACGCAGTATTTT. The gene calls are TRBV5-4 and TRBJ2-3; D ambiguous. The germline CDR1 and CDR2 sequences are SGHNT and YYREEE (reference sequence). Trimming took 0 bases from V and 1 from J, leaving 9 bases between them. The length of the CDR3 is 15 residues.

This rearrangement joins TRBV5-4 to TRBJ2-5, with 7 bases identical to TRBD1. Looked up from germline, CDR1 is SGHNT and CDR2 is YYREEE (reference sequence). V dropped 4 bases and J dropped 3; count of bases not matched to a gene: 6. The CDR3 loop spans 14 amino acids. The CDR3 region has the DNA TGTGCCAGCAGCGTCGCCGGGACAGAAGAGACCCAGTACTTC. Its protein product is CASSVAGTEETQYF.

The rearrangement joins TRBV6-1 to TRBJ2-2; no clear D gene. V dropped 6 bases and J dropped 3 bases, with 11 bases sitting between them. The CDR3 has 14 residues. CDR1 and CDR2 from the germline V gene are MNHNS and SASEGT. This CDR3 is CASRRGLDTGELFF. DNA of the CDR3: TGTGCCAGCAGGAGAGGCTTAGACACCGGGGAGCTGTTTTTT.

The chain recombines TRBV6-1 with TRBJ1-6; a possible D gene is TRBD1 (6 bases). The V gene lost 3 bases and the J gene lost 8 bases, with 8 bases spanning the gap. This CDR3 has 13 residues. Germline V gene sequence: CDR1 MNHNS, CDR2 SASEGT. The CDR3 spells CASSEGAHSPLHF. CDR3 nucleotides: TGTGCCAGCAGTGAGGGGGCACATTCACCCCTCCACTTT.

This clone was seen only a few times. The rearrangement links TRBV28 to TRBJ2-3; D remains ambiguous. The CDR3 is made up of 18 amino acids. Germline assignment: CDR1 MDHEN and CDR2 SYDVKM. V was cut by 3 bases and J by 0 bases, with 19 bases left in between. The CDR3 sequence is CASSFLFLSPASTDTQYF. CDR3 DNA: TGTGCCAGCAGTTTTCTCTTCTTGAGCCCCGCTAGCACAGATACGCAGTATTTT.

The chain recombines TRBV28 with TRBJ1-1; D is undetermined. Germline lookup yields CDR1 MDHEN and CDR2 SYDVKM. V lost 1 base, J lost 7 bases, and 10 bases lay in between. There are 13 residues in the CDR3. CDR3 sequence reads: CASSLSPPYEAFF. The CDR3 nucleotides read TGTGCCAGCAGTTTATCTCCCCCCTATGAAGCTTTCTTT.

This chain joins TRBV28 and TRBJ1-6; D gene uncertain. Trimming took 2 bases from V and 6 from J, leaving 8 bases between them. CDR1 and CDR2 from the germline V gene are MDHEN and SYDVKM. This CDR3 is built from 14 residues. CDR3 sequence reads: CASSLRAGNSPLHF. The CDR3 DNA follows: TGTGCCAGCAGTTTAAGGGCGGGTAATTCACCCCTCCACTTT.

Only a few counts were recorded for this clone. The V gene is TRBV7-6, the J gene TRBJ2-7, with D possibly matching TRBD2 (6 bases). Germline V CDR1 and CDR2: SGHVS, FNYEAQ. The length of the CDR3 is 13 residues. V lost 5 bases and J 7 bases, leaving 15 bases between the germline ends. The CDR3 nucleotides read TGTGCCAGCAGCCCACGGGCCGCGGGGGAGCAGTACGTC. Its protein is CASSPRAAGEQYV.

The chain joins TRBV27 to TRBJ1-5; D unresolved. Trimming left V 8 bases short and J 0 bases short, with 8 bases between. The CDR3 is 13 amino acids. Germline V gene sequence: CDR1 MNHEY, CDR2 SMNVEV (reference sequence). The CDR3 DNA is TGTGCCAGCGGAGGGTATAGCAATCAGCCCCAGCATTTT. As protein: CASGGYSNQPQHF.

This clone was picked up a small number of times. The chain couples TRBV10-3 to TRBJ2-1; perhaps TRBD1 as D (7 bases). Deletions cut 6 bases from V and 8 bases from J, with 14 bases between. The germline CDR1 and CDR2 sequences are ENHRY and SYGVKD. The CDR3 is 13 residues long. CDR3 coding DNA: TGTGCCATCAGAGGAGGGGGCCGACATGAGCAGTTCTTC. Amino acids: CAIRGGGRHEQFF.

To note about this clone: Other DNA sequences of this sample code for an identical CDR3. DNA for the CDR3: TGCGCCAGCAGCGGGGGACAGGGGGCAACTAATGAAAAACTGTTTTTT. It yields the protein CASSGGQGATNEKLFF. This chain uses TRBV5-1 with TRBJ1-4; 11 nucleotides agree with TRBD1. Trimming cost V 4 bases and J 0 bases; bases outside gene matches: 2. CDR1 and CDR2 (germline): SGHRS, YFSETQ. The CDR3 runs 16 residues.

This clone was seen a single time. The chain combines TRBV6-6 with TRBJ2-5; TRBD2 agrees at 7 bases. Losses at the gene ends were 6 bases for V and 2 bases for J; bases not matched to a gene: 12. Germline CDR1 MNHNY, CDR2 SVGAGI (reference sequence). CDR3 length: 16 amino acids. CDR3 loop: CASRGRTGGRQETQYF. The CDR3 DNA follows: TGTGCCAGCAGGGGACGGACCGGGGGGAGGCAAGAGACCCAGTACTTC.